The table lists the clone carrying this T cell receptor (beta chain) with a few counts. This entry is derived from a study of cytomegalovirus exposure and HLA in healthy donors. Germline CDR1 SGHDT, CDR2 YYEEEE. The CDR3 is 14 residues long. V shed 4 bases and J 3 bases; nucleotides not matched to a gene: 2. Primers for the PCR totalled 60 Vbeta and 13 Jbeta. Here immunoSEQ multiplex PCR was the method, and the copy in TCRdb shows in-frame clones only, minus some. Among 200,000 to 250,000 clones listed, 60% to 80% were seen once. The clonotype was recovered from a woman aged 25 to 39 in good health and CMV-seronegative. The V and J genes are TRBV5-6 and TRBJ2-2; 8 positions match TRBD1. Sequencing was performed on PBMCs. CDR3 nucleotides: TGTGCCAGCAGCCGGACAGGGTACACCGGGGAGCTGTTTTTT. Amino acid sequence: CASSRTGYTGELFF.